These 21 T cell receptor beta chains came from one sample sequenced in a study of blood T cell repertoires in COVID-19. Clones were sequenced by immunoSEQ multiplex PCR, and TCRdb holds only the in-frame ones, with some missing. The data show 200,000 or so clones, under 90% seen once. The specimen sequenced was peripheral blood. The receptors here all came from an older woman who had recovered from COVID-19.

Of note for this clone: A junction boundary mismatches the germline segment, possibly from a read error. The chain employs TRBV29-1 and TRBJ1-1, with D maybe TRBD1 (5 bases). Germline CDR1 is SQVTM and CDR2 is ANQGSEA. CDR3 length equals 12 residues. CDR3 protein: CSIETGVAEAFF. CDR3 sequence (DNA): TGCAGCATTGAGACGGGGGTGGCTGAAGCTTTCTTT.

A note on this clone: Other DNA sequences in this specimen translate into the identical CDR3. J is TRBJ2-5 and V is TRBV7-3; 12 nucleotides line up with TRBD2. With V trimmed by 5 bases and J by 5 bases, 6 bases remained unmatched. The CDR3 is made up of 15 amino acids. Germline CDR1 reads SGHTA; CDR2 reads FQGTGA. The CDR3 DNA follows: TGTGCCAGCAGCCCCCTAGCGGGGGGGCTTGAGACCCAGTACTTC. It is translated as CASSPLAGGLETQYF.

The chain recombines TRBV4-2 with TRBJ2-2; TRBD2 might be the D (7 bases). Trimming stripped 0 bases from V and 5 bases from J, with 13 bases between. The CDR3 has 16 residues. CDR1 LGHNA and CDR2 YNFKEQ come from the germline V gene. The CDR3 loop is CASSQEGGAGTGELFF. In DNA form, the CDR3 reads TGTGCCAGCAGCCAAGAGGGGGGGGCCGGTACCGGGGAGCTGTTTTTT.

J is TRBJ2-5 and V is TRBV5-4; 7 bases match TRBD2. Germline CDR1 reads SGHNT; CDR2 reads YYREEE (reference sequence). Trimming removed 3 bases from V and 5 bases from J; junction bases left unmatched: 16. The CDR3 sequence is 17 residues long. CDR3 nucleotide sequence: TGTGCCAGCAGCTACGTCTCGGGGGGTCCCCATAAGGAGACCCAGTACTTC. Translated, it gives CASSYVSGGPHKETQYF.

CDR3 nucleotide sequence: TGTGCCAGCAGCGCCACGGGACAGGGTATCACCGGGGAGCTGTTTTTT. It translates to CASSATGQGITGELFF. This chain connects TRBV9 to TRBJ2-2; 9 nucleotides agree with TRBD1. CDR3 length equals 16 residues. Trimming cost V 3 bases and J 4 bases; bases outside gene matches: 7. Germline assignment: CDR1 SGDLS and CDR2 YYNGEE. Full variable domain (outside the CDR3, taken from reference TRBV9 and TRBJ2-2): DSGVTQTPKHLITATGQRVTLRCSPRSGDLSVYWYQQSLDQGLQFLIQYYNGEERAKGNILERFSAQQFPDLHSELNLSSLELGDSALYFCASSATGQGITGELFFGEGSRLTVL.

This chain connects TRBV18 to TRBJ2-1; 8 nucleotides match TRBD1. The V and J ends lost 6 bases and 4 bases, in that order; junction bases with no gene match: 14. This CDR3 contains 17 residues. Germline CDR1 KGHSH, CDR2 LQKENI. The CDR3 reads CASSLLTAGGGYNEQFF. CDR3 DNA: TGTGCCAGCTCCCTACTGACAGCAGGGGGCGGATACAATGAGCAGTTCTTC. The full variable domain, completed using reference TRBV18 and TRBJ2-1, is NAGVMQNPRHLVRRRGQEARLRCSPMKGHSHVYWYRQLPEEGLKFMVYLQKENIIDESGMPKERFSAEFPKEGPSILRIQQVVRGDSAAYFCASSLLTAGGGYNEQFFGPGTRLTVL.

The V gene is TRBV5-6, the J gene TRBJ2-7; 7 bases match TRBD1. This CDR3 region has 13 residues. J was trimmed by 3 bases and V by 4 bases; bases with no gene match: 4. Germline values: CDR1 SGHDT, CDR2 YYEEEE. DNA for the CDR3: TGTGCCAGCAGCCCCGACAGGGACTACGAGCAGTACTTC. This encodes CASSPDRDYEQYF.

The chain employs TRBV19 and TRBJ1-2; D gene ambiguous. Germline CDR1 and CDR2: LNHDA and SQIVND (reference sequence). Trimming took 2 bases from V and 8 from J, leaving 15 bases between them. The CDR3 loop spans 14 amino acids. As DNA, the CDR3 is TGTGCCAGTAGTATAAAGCTGTCGGGAAGGGGCTACACCTTC. Its protein product is CASSIKLSGRGYTF.

The chain combines TRBV7-2 with TRBJ2-3, with 8 bases that match TRBD2. V gave up 3 bases and J gave up 8 bases; unmatched junction bases: 10. The CDR3 totals 15 residues. Germline lookup yields CDR1 SGHTA and CDR2 FQGNSA. The CDR3 DNA sequence: TGTGCCAGCAGCTTGGGGAGACTAGCGTCAGGTACGCAGTATTTT. Amino acid sequence: CASSLGRLASGTQYF.

CDR3 sequence: CAWSNPGTGGPYEQYF. The CDR3 nucleotides are TGTGCCTGGAGTAACCCAGGGACAGGGGGACCCTACGAGCAGTACTTC. The chain joins TRBV30 to TRBJ2-7; TRBD1 agrees at 11 bases. CDR1 is GTSNPN and CDR2 is SVGIG in the germline V gene (reference sequence). The trim removed 2 bases at V and 2 bases at J, leaving 8 bases unmatched. This CDR3 region has 16 residues.

CDR3 protein: CASSPAASGYTF. In DNA form, the CDR3 reads TGTGCCAGCAGCCCGGCGGCCAGCGGCTACACCTTC. The gene calls are TRBV7-8 and TRBJ1-2; D unresolved. This CDR3 contains 12 residues. The ends were cut back, 5 bases at V and 8 bases at J, with 12 bases in the middle. CDR1 SGHVS and CDR2 FQNEAQ come from the germline V gene.

This sequence joins TRBV4-2 and TRBJ2-7; weak D call: TRBD1 (7 bases). V lost 0 bases and J lost 2, with 20 bases in between. Per the germline V gene, CDR1 is LGHNA and CDR2 is YNFKEQ. This CDR3 region has 18 residues. CDR3 coding DNA: TGTGCCAGCAGCCAAGAAGGGGTGGAGGGACAGTACCCCTACGAGCAGTACTTC. Protein sequence: CASSQEGVEGQYPYEQYF.

The chain recombines TRBV18 with TRBJ2-3, with TRBD2 matching 15 bases. The V and J ends lost 0 bases and 0 bases, in that order; junction bases with no gene match: 4. Per germline, CDR1 KGHSH and CDR2 LQKENI. The CDR3 has 19 amino acids. This CDR3 is CASSPPVGLAGGSTDTQYF. DNA of the CDR3: TGTGCCAGCTCACCACCGGTCGGACTAGCGGGGGGGAGCACAGATACGCAGTATTTT.

This clone was seen more than once but under ten times. The chain links TRBV4-1 to TRBJ1-1; D is uncertain. Trimming took 3 bases from V and 4 from J, leaving 18 bases between them. Germline lookup yields CDR1 MGHRA and CDR2 YSYEKL. The CDR3 is 16 amino acids. In nucleotides, the CDR3 is TGCGCCAGCAGCCAGTTCCCCAGGTTTATGGGCACTGAAGCTTTCTTT. As protein: CASSQFPRFMGTEAFF.

This CDR3 is CASSQDGSGLAGGKLSDTQYF. CDR3 coding DNA: TGTGCCAGCAGCCAAGATGGATCGGGACTAGCGGGGGGGAAGTTATCAGATACGCAGTATTTT. The V and J genes are TRBV4-2 and TRBJ2-3, with 16 bases aligning to TRBD2. The length of the CDR3 is 21 residues. The germline V gene has CDR1 LGHNA and CDR2 YNFKEQ. J was trimmed by 4 bases and V by 0 bases; bases with no gene match: 13.

This chain uses TRBV11-2 with TRBJ2-7; D is perhaps TRBD2 (7 bases). CDR1 SGHAT and CDR2 FQNNGV come from the germline V gene. Trimming took off 1 base at V and 4 bases at J, with 14 bases between the two ends. The CDR3 runs to 15 residues. Here the CDR3 reads CASSLGGGGPYEQYF. In DNA form, the CDR3 reads TGTGCCAGCAGCTTAGGGGGCGGGGGCCCTTACGAGCAGTACTTC.

The CDR3 is CASSAQGQGRPGYTF. CDR3 coding DNA: TGTGCCAGCAGCGCACAGGGACAGGGTCGTCCTGGCTACACCTTC. V usage is TRBV7-8 and J usage is TRBJ1-2; 9 bases agree with TRBD1. Per germline, CDR1 SGHVS and CDR2 FQNEAQ. After removal of 5 bases from V and 7 bases from J, the junction contained 11 bases not matched to a gene. This CDR3 contains 15 residues.

The chain couples TRBV6-5 to TRBJ2-3; possibly TRBD1 for D (6 bases). The V end was cut by 8 bases, the J end by 2 bases, with 14 bases between. The CDR3 is made up of 14 amino acids. From germline, CDR1 is MNHEY and CDR2 SVGAGI. The CDR3 DNA follows: TGTGCCAGCTCCCGGCAGGGGACCACAGATACGCAGTATTTT. It codes for CASSRQGTTDTQYF.

V usage is TRBV10-3 and J usage is TRBJ2-1, with 11 bases matching TRBD2. CDR1 is ENHRY and CDR2 is SYGVKD in the germline V gene. There are 20 residues in the CDR3. The V gene end was trimmed by 0 bases and the J gene end by 0 bases; junction bases not matched to a gene: 10. The CDR3 sequence: CAISESRLAGRQSSYNEQFF. The CDR3 DNA sequence: TGTGCCATCAGTGAGTCGCGACTAGCGGGGCGACAAAGCTCCTACAATGAGCAGTTCTTC.

The rearrangement links TRBV27 to TRBJ2-3; 10 nucleotides line up with TRBD1. Germline V gives CDR1 MNHEY, CDR2 SMNVEV (reference sequence). The ends lost 2 bases at V and 4 bases at J; junction bases unmatched: 3. The CDR3 has 15 residues. CDR3 sequence: CASSLLGQGADTQYF. CDR3 in DNA: TGTGCCAGCAGTTTACTCGGACAGGGGGCAGATACGCAGTATTTT.

This rearrangement joins TRBV19 to TRBJ2-3; 8 nucleotides align to TRBD1. The germline gives CDR1 LNHDA, CDR2 SQIVND (reference sequence). The CDR3 runs 15 residues. V lost 3 bases and J lost 3; bases outside the gene matches: 5. The CDR3 coding sequence is TGTGCCAGTAGTATTCTCGGACAGGGTACAGATACGCAGTATTTT. Translating it yields CASSILGQGTDTQYF.